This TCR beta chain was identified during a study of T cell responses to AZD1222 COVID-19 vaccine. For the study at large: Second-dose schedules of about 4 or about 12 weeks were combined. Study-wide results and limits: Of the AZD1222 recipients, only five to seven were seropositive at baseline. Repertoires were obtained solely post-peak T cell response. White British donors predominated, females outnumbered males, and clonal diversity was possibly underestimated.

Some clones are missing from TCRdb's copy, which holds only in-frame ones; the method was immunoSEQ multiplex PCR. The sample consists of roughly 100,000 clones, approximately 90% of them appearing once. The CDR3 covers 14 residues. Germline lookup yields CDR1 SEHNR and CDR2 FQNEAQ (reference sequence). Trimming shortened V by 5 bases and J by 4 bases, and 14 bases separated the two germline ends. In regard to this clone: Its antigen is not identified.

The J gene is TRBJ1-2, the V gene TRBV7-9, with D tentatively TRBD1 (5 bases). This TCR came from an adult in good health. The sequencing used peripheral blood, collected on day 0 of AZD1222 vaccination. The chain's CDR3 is CASSPSTVLYGYTF. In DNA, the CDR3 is TGTGCCAGCAGCCCTTCGACAGTTCTCTATGGCTACACCTTC. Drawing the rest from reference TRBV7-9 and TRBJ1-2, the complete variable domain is DTGVSQNPRHKITKRGQNVTFRCDPISEHNRLYWYRQTLGQGPEFLTYFQNEAQLEKSRLLSDRFSAERPKGSFSTLEIQRTEQGDSAMYLCASSPSTVLYGYTFGSGTRLTVV.